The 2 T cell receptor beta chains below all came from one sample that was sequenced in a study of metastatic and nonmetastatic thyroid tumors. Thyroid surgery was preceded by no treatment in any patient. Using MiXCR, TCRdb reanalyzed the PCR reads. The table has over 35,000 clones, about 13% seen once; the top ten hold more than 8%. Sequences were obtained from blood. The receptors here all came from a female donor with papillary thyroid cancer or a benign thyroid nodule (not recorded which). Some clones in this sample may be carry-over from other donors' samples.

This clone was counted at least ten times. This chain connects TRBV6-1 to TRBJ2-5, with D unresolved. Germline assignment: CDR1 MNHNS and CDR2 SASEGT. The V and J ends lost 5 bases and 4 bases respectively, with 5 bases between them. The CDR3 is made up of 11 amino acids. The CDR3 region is CASSYRETQYF. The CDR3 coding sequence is TGTGCCAGCAGTTATAGAGAGACCCAGTACTTC.

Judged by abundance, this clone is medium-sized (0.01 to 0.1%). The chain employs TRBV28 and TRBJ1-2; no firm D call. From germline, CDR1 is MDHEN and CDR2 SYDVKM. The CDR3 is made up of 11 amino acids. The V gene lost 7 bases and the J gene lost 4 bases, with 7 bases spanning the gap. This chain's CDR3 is CASTLGYGYTF. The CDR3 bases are TGTGCCAGCACTCTCGGCTATGGCTACACCTTC.